This entry lists 25 T cell receptor beta chains sequenced from one sample in a study of radiotherapy plus CTLA-4 blockade in lung cancer. Data came from immunoSEQ multiplex PCR; TCRdb stores just in-frame clones and leaves some out. Counted here are approximately 80,000 clones, roughly 70% occurring once; the ten biggest clones make up more than 8%. Sequenced here: peripheral blood, sampled from a patient treated with radiotherapy plus ipilimumab. These receptors originate from a human donor with non-small cell lung cancer whose response to radiotherapy plus ipilimumab could not be evaluated.

The V gene is TRBV14, the J gene TRBJ2-7; 11 positions match TRBD2. J gave up 0 bases and V 4 bases, and 17 bases lay outside the gene matches. Looked up from germline, CDR1 is SGHDN and CDR2 is FVKESK. CDR3 size: 20 residues. The CDR3 nucleotides are TGTGCCAGCAGCCCAAGTATTGCGACTAGCGGGACCCCCTCCTCCTACGAGCAGTACTTC. It translates to CASSPSIATSGTPSSYEQYF.

This clone was seen only once. The V call is TRBV5-1, the J call TRBJ2-2; 11 nucleotides align to TRBD2. Trimming at V came to 2 bases and at J to 6 bases, leaving 6 bases not matched to a gene. CDR3 length equals 16 residues. CDR1 and CDR2 from the germline V gene are SGHRS and YFSETQ. CDR3 in amino acids: CASSLTSGSEAGELFF. In nucleotides, the CDR3 is TGCGCCAGCAGCTTAACTAGCGGGAGCGAGGCCGGGGAGCTGTTTTTT.

This clone rates as medium-sized (0.01 to 0.1%). The chain combines TRBV6-5 with TRBJ1-1; D is possibly TRBD1 (5 bases). From germline, CDR1 is MNHEY and CDR2 SVGAGI. Trimming left V 7 bases short and J 1 base short, with 16 bases between. CDR3 length: 15 residues. The CDR3 bases are TGTGCCAGCAACCCCGGTTGGGGCCCGAACACTGAAGCTTTCTTT. Amino acids: CASNPGWGPNTEAFF.

This clone has just a few counts. The rearrangement joins TRBV9 to TRBJ2-3; a possible D gene is TRBD1 (6 bases). Trimming left V 3 bases short and J 2 bases short, with 16 bases between. The CDR3 length is 16 residues. The V gene's germline CDR1 is SGDLS and CDR2 YYNGEE. The CDR3 loop reads CASSAKGGGFTDTQYF. The DNA for the CDR3 is TGTGCCAGCAGCGCCAAAGGTGGGGGCTTCACAGATACGCAGTATTTT.

The chain carries TRBV29-1 and TRBJ1-5, with 9 bases matching TRBD1. V lost 4 bases, J lost 0 bases, and 4 bases stayed unmatched. The length of the CDR3 is 15 residues. Per the germline V gene, CDR1 is SQVTM and CDR2 is ANQGSEA. This chain's CDR3 is CSVALTGGSNQPQHF. Here the CDR3 DNA reads TGCAGCGTTGCGCTGACAGGGGGTAGCAATCAGCCCCAGCATTTT.

Here the CDR3 DNA reads TGTGCCAGCAGTTTACGGATTGGGGGCGGGAGTCCAGTGGGGAAGACCCAGTACTTC. Translating gives CASSLRIGGGSPVGKTQYF. V gene TRBV27 combines with J gene TRBJ2-5, with a possible D match to TRBD2 (7 bases). The CDR3 loop spans 19 amino acids. The V end lost 2 bases, the J end lost 6 bases, and 28 bases lay between the germline ends. Looked up from germline, CDR1 is MNHEY and CDR2 is SMNVEV (reference sequence).

The rearrangement joins TRBV6-5 to TRBJ2-1, with TRBD1 as a possible D gene (6 bases). In germline, CDR1 is MNHEY, CDR2 SVGAGI. The CDR3 totals 15 residues. The germline V and J ends were trimmed by 2 bases and 0 bases, with 8 bases remaining between them. The CDR3 nucleotides are TGTGCCAGCAGTTACGACAGGACCTCCTACAATGAGCAGTTCTTC. It translates to CASSYDRTSYNEQFF.

This clone came up a few times. The genes are TRBV27 and TRBJ2-1; no firm D call. CDR3 size: 14 residues. The V end was cut by 2 bases, the J end by 3 bases, with 8 bases between. Per germline, CDR1 MNHEY and CDR2 SMNVEV (reference sequence). The chain's CDR3 is CASSLIPSYNEQFF. DNA of the CDR3: TGTGCCAGCAGTTTAATCCCCAGCTACAATGAGCAGTTCTTC.

The chain carries TRBV30 and TRBJ1-6; a weak D match, TRBD1 (5 bases). The CDR3 covers 14 residues. Germline CDR1 is GTSNPN and CDR2 is SVGIG (reference sequence). V gave up 3 bases and J gave up 8 bases, with 14 bases separating them. CDR3 nucleotide sequence: TGTGCCTGGAGCACCGGGACGGGGGATTCACCCCTCCACTTT. It translates to CAWSTGTGDSPLHF.

This clone was observed a single time. The CDR3 coding sequence is TGTGCCAGCAGCTTAGCGTCTGTGGAGTCCTACGAGCAGTACTTC. This encodes CASSLASVESYEQYF. The chain joins TRBV7-2 to TRBJ2-7; D ambiguous. The germline V gene has CDR1 SGHTA and CDR2 FQGNSA. The CDR3 spans 15 residues. Between the trimmed V and J ends, which lost 0 bases and 1 base, there was a span of 10 bases.

This chain joins TRBV19 and TRBJ2-1; 7 bases map to TRBD1. Germline CDR1 and CDR2: LNHDA and SQIVND (reference sequence). The CDR3 has 14 amino acids. After removal of 5 bases from V and 2 bases from J, the junction contained 3 bases not matched to a gene. For the CDR3, the DNA is TGTGCCAGTAGTTCGGGACAGACCTACAATGAGCAGTTCTTC. Encoded protein: CASSSGQTYNEQFF.

The chain links TRBV28 to TRBJ2-3; 10 nucleotides match TRBD2. CDR1 and CDR2 (germline): MDHEN, SYDVKM. V shed 6 bases, J shed 8 bases, and the junction held 8 bases outside the gene matches. The CDR3 contains 14 residues. CDR3 residues: CASRERGGSRTQYF. The CDR3 DNA is TGTGCCAGCAGGGAGCGGGGGGGCAGTCGTACGCAGTATTTT.

The V gene is TRBV5-4, the J gene TRBJ1-6; 7 bases are shared with TRBD1. CDR1 is SGHNT and CDR2 is YYREEE in the germline V gene (reference sequence). The CDR3 covers 16 residues. V was pared by 4 bases and J by 13 bases, with 17 bases of the junction left unmatched. The CDR3 DNA is TGTGCCAGCAGCCCGATAGGACAGGAGAGGGGCTCGCCCCTCCACTTT. As protein: CASSPIGQERGSPLHF.

The chain joins TRBV6-6 to TRBJ1-5; 8 bases align to TRBD1. This CDR3 is 14 amino acids long. V shed 4 bases and J 2 bases; nucleotides not matched to a gene: 1. The V gene's germline CDR1 is MNHNY and CDR2 SVGAGI (reference sequence). The CDR3 nucleotides are TGTGCCAGCAGTTCGACAGGGGGCAATCAGCCCCAGCATTTT. Translation gives CASSSTGGNQPQHF.

The rearrangement links TRBV5-8 to TRBJ2-3, with 7 nucleotides matching TRBD1. The germline V gene encodes CDR1 SGHTS and CDR2 YDEGEE. The CDR3 sequence is 14 residues long. CDR3 protein: CAFARGGSTDTQYF. DNA of the CDR3: TGTGCTTTCGCCAGAGGGGGCAGCACAGATACGCAGTATTTT.

The chain employs TRBV9 and TRBJ1-5; no reliable D call. Germline assignment: CDR1 SGDLS and CDR2 YYNGEE. The CDR3 runs to 15 residues. V lost 0 bases and J lost 2, with 9 bases in between. The CDR3 region is CASSVGAGGNQPQHF. CDR3 bases: TGTGCCAGCAGCGTAGGGGCAGGCGGCAATCAGCCCCAGCATTTT. Full variable domain (outside the CDR3, taken from reference TRBV9 and TRBJ1-5): DSGVTQTPKHLITATGQRVTLRCSPRSGDLSVYWYQQSLDQGLQFLIQYYNGEERAKGNILERFSAQQFPDLHSELNLSSLELGDSALYFCASSVGAGGNQPQHFGDGTRLSIL.

This clone was recorded a few times. V gene TRBV5-1 combines with J gene TRBJ2-1; 8 bases map to TRBD2. Germline V gene data show CDR1 as SGHRS and CDR2 as YFSETQ. This CDR3 is 15 amino acids long. After removal of 2 bases from V and 2 bases from J, the junction contained 3 bases not matched to a gene. CDR3: CASSLAGDPYNEQFF. The CDR3 DNA reads TGCGCCAGCAGCTTAGCGGGAGACCCCTACAATGAGCAGTTCTTC.

V gene TRBV7-2 combines with J gene TRBJ2-3; 9 nucleotides align to TRBD2. The V and J ends lost 4 bases and 1 base, in that order; junction bases with no gene match: 6. The CDR3 runs 16 residues. The V gene's germline CDR1 is SGHTA and CDR2 FQGNSA. The CDR3 nucleotides are TGTGCCAGCAGCTCCAGACTAGCGGCCGGCACAGATACGCAGTATTTT. Protein sequence: CASSSRLAAGTDTQYF.

V and J are TRBV10-1 and TRBJ1-1; D remains unclear. The CDR3 covers 14 residues. The germline V gene encodes CDR1 WNHNN and CDR2 SYGVQD (reference sequence). V was trimmed by 3 bases and J by 0 bases, leaving 8 bases between them. The CDR3 is CASSEESMNTEAFF. The CDR3 DNA follows: TGCGCCAGCAGTGAAGAGTCTATGAACACTGAAGCTTTCTTT.

V is TRBV27 and J is TRBJ1-5; unclear D gene. This CDR3 region has 15 residues. Trimming stripped 4 bases from V and 5 bases from J, with 15 bases between. CDR1 and CDR2 from the germline V gene are MNHEY and SMNVEV (reference sequence). The CDR3 is CASSSTTSPYQPQHF. CDR3 DNA: TGTGCCAGCAGTTCGACGACATCTCCTTATCAGCCCCAGCATTTT.

The chain couples TRBV4-1 to TRBJ1-2; 9 nucleotides match TRBD1. J lost 0 bases, V lost 4 bases, and 3 bases had no gene match. The CDR3 totals 15 residues. In germline, CDR1 is MGHRA, CDR2 YSYEKL. Here the CDR3 DNA reads TGCGCCAGCAGCCTGGGACAGGGATCTAACTATGGCTACACCTTC. Its protein is CASSLGQGSNYGYTF.

This chain connects TRBV5-1 to TRBJ2-2; D not certain. The length of the CDR3 is 15 residues. Trimming removed 0 bases at V and 6 bases at J, with 12 bases between. Germline loops: CDR1 SGHRS, CDR2 YFSETQ. The CDR3, as DNA: TGCGCCAGCAGCTTGGCCCCGAACGAGGCCGGGGAGCTGTTTTTT. It yields the protein CASSLAPNEAGELFF.

This clone was counted a single time. CDR3 protein: CASVKLAGGGETQYF. Here the CDR3 DNA reads TGCGCCAGCGTGAAGTTAGCGGGAGGAGGGGAGACCCAGTACTTC. J is TRBJ2-5 and V is TRBV5-1; TRBD2 aligns across 10 bases. CDR3 length: 15 amino acids. CDR1 SGHRS and CDR2 YFSETQ come from the germline V gene. J was trimmed by 5 bases and V by 7 bases; bases with no gene match: 11. Full variable domain (rest looked up from reference TRBV5-1 and TRBJ2-5): KAGVTQTPRYLIKTRGQQVTLSCSPISGHRSVSWYQQTPGQGLQFLFEYFSETQRNKGNFPGRFSGRQFSNSRSEMNVSTLELGDSALYLCASVKLAGGGETQYFGPGTRLLVL.

By sample fraction, this clone is medium-sized. This sequence joins TRBV18 and TRBJ1-5, with D possibly TRBD1 on 5 matching bases. This CDR3 is built from 16 residues. The V end was cut by 3 bases, the J end by 7 bases, with 19 bases between. Germline CDR1 and CDR2: KGHSH and LQKENI. The CDR3 spells CASSPGGAGIRQPQHF. For the CDR3, the DNA is TGTGCCAGCTCACCTGGCGGGGCAGGGATAAGACAGCCCCAGCATTTT.

This clone was counted only a few times. The rearrangement uses TRBV5-1 and TRBJ1-1; TRBD1 is a possible D gene (6 bases). V lost 0 bases and J 11 bases, leaving 11 bases between the germline ends. Germline V gene lookup returns CDR1 SGHRS and CDR2 YFSETQ. This CDR3 contains 12 residues. The CDR3 DNA sequence: TGCGCCAGCAGCTTGGACAGGGAAGGGGCTTTCTTT. This translates into CASSLDREGAFF.